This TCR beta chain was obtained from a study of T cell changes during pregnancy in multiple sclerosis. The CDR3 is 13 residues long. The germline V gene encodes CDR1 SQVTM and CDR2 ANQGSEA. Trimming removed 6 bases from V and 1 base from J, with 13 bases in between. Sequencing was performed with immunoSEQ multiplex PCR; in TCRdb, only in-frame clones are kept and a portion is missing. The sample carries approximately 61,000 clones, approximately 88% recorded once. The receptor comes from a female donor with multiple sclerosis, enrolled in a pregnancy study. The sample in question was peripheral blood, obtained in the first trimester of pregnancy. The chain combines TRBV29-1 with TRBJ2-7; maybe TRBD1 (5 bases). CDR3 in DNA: TGCAGCGTCGCGCCAGGGCTTTCCTACGAGCAGTACTTC. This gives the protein CSVAPGLSYEQYF.